These 20 T cell receptor beta chains share one sample of origin, sequenced in a study of blood T cells in healthy people across ages. Using a J-beta primer mix together with a sample-barcoded 5' primer, a second PCR was run for roughly 6 to 12 cycles. Each CDR3 protein gets one entry after TCRdb re-called the 5' RACE reads with MiXCR. The profile shows about 720,000 distinct CDR3 sequences, 20% to 25% of them singletons. The sample consisted of blood. These receptors were taken from a man in his 70s in good health.

The V gene is TRBV11-3, the J gene TRBJ2-7, with D unresolved. Germline V gene lookup returns CDR1 SGHNT and CDR2 YENEEA. Trimming removed 4 bases at V and 5 bases at J, with 9 bases between. The CDR3 has 12 amino acids. The chain's CDR3 is CASSYIMDEQYV. CDR3 nucleotides: TGTGCCAGCAGCTACATTATGGACGAGCAGTACGTC.

The rearrangement joins TRBV20-1 to TRBJ1-6; TRBD1 might be the D (5 bases). Germline V gives CDR1 DFQATT, CDR2 SNEGSKA (reference sequence). The length of the CDR3 is 13 residues. V was cut by 1 base and J by 10 bases, with 11 bases left in between. The CDR3 loop reads CSARGQGRSPLHF. The CDR3 nucleotides read TGCAGTGCTAGAGGGCAGGGTCGCTCACCCCTCCACTTT.

The V gene is TRBV7-9, the J gene TRBJ2-7; 8 positions agree with TRBD2. This CDR3 contains 14 residues. The germline V gene encodes CDR1 SEHNR and CDR2 FQNEAQ (reference sequence). V shed 3 bases, J shed 5 bases, and the junction held 6 bases outside the gene matches. The CDR3 nucleotides read TGTGCCAGCAGCTTGAGCGGGAGCGGTAACGAGCAGTACGTC. Translation: CASSLSGSGNEQYV.

Only one count was recorded for this clonotype. The junction and the germline gene differ at one end; a read error may be behind it. The chain joins TRBV7-2 to TRBJ1-4; weak D call: TRBD1 (6 bases). Looked up from germline, CDR1 is SGHTA and CDR2 is FQGNSA. CDR3 length equals 15 residues. The DNA of the CDR3 is TGTGCCAGCAGATTAGGCGGGCAGGGGAGCTCAAAACTGTTTTTT. This gives the protein CASRLGGQGSSKLFF.

This clonotype was seen repeatedly, ten times or more. This chain uses TRBV27 with TRBJ2-2, with 9 nucleotides matching TRBD2. Trimming took 8 bases from V and 5 from J; bases not matched to a gene: 9. The CDR3 length is 15 residues. The germline V gene has CDR1 MNHEY and CDR2 SMNVEV (reference sequence). The CDR3 DNA reads as TGTGCCAGCGCCTTCTCTAGCGGGAAAACCGGGGAGCTGTTTTTT. Amino acids: CASAFSSGKTGELFF.

The chain couples TRBV29-1 to TRBJ1-6; 7 bases are a match to TRBD1. J was trimmed by 7 bases and V by 7 bases; bases with no gene match: 7. Germline lookup yields CDR1 SQVTM and CDR2 ANQGSEA. The CDR3 extends over 13 amino acids. The CDR3 loop is CSAGTDKNSPLHF. CDR3 nucleotides: TGCAGCGCCGGGACAGATAAAAATTCACCCCTCCACTTT.

This clonotype was observed a handful of times. This chain links TRBV9 with TRBJ1-1; D remains unclear. Germline loops: CDR1 SGDLS, CDR2 YYNGEE. The V and J ends lost 0 bases and 0 bases respectively, with 18 bases between them. This CDR3 contains 18 residues. The DNA for the CDR3 is TGTGCCAGCAGCGTAGCCGACCGCTTGAGATCCATGAACACTGAAGCTTTCTTT. It yields the protein CASSVADRLRSMNTEAFF.

The table lists this clonotype with a few counts. V usage is TRBV4-1 and J usage is TRBJ2-3; D gene unclear. V lost 1 base and J lost 2, with 10 bases in between. Per the germline V gene, CDR1 is MGHRA and CDR2 is YSYEKL. CDR3 size: 15 residues. The CDR3 reads CASSQAHRITDTQYF. The CDR3 bases are TGCGCCAGCAGCCAAGCGCACAGAATCACAGATACGCAGTATTTT.

This sequence joins TRBV3-1 and TRBJ2-3; D gene ambiguous. Germline V gene lookup returns CDR1 LGHDT and CDR2 YNNKEL (reference sequence). The CDR3 is 13 residues long. Trimming removed 3 bases from V and 6 bases from J, with 10 bases in between. The CDR3 loop is CASSHHGLDTQYF. CDR3 nucleotide sequence: TGTGCCAGCAGCCACCACGGGCTTGATACGCAGTATTTT.

Only one count was recorded for this clonotype. The V and J genes are TRBV5-1 and TRBJ2-5; 8 bases agree with TRBD1. Per germline, CDR1 SGHRS and CDR2 YFSETQ. With V trimmed by 4 bases and J by 2 bases, 7 bases remained unmatched. The CDR3 is 15 amino acids. CDR3 coding DNA: TGCGCCAGCAGCCTACGGACAGGGAGACAAGAGACCCAGTACTTC. Amino acids: CASSLRTGRQETQYF.

This clonotype has just a few counts. The V gene is TRBV7-9, the J gene TRBJ1-3; a possible D gene is TRBD1 (6 bases). The CDR3 has 15 residues. Germline V gene lookup returns CDR1 SEHNR and CDR2 FQNEAQ (reference sequence). Trimming cost V 2 bases and J 2 bases, with 10 bases left between them. CDR3 bases: TGTGCCAGCAGCTTACCCGGGACACCTGGAAACACCATATATTTT. Translation gives CASSLPGTPGNTIYF. The full variable domain, completed using reference TRBV7-9 and TRBJ1-3, is DTGVSQNPRHKITKRGQNVTFRCDPISEHNRLYWYRQTLGQGPEFLTYFQNEAQLEKSRLLSDRFSAERPKGSFSTLEIQRTEQGDSAMYLCASSLPGTPGNTIYFGEGSWLTVV.

This clonotype has only a few counts. The chain carries TRBV9 and TRBJ2-5, with TRBD2 as a possible D gene (6 bases). The germline V gene has CDR1 SGDLS and CDR2 YYNGEE. The CDR3 contains 15 residues. V lost 0 bases and J 6 bases, leaving 15 bases between the germline ends. In DNA form, the CDR3 reads TGTGCCAGCAGCGTAGGGGGGGACCCTGGGAAGACCCAGTACTTC. It codes for CASSVGGDPGKTQYF.

The genes are TRBV27 and TRBJ2-3; the match to TRBD2 covers 11 bases. J gave up 11 bases and V 6 bases, and 10 bases lay outside the gene matches. CDR1 MNHEY and CDR2 SMNVEV come from the germline V gene (reference sequence). The CDR3 has 14 amino acids. The CDR3 nucleotides are TGTGCCAGCAGGACTAGCGGGACGCCTCCGAGGCAGTATTTT. This codes for CASRTSGTPPRQYF.

CDR3 amino acids: CASSFQRSWYQETQYF. CDR3 sequence (DNA): TGTGCCAGCAGTTTTCAACGGTCCTGGTACCAAGAGACCCAGTACTTC. The chain uses TRBV12-3 or TRBV12-4 and TRBJ2-5; D is uncertain. This CDR3 is built from 16 residues. V shed 3 bases and J shed 0 bases, with 14 bases lying between them.

There are a few counts of this clonotype. The V and J genes are TRBV28 and TRBJ1-4; D unclear. Per germline, CDR1 MDHEN and CDR2 SYDVKM. The CDR3 runs 15 residues. Deletions cut 6 bases from V and 7 bases from J, with 18 bases between. The CDR3 region has the DNA TGTGCCAGCAGCCATAACTGGGGTACGAGTGAAAAACTGTTTTTT. Translated: CASSHNWGTSEKLFF.

The chain combines TRBV4-3 with TRBJ2-1; 10 nucleotides line up with TRBD2. From germline, CDR1 is LGHNA and CDR2 YSLEER. The CDR3 loop spans 16 amino acids. Trimming cost V 7 bases and J 6 bases; bases outside gene matches: 12. The CDR3 DNA reads TGCGCCAGCAACCCCCGGGCTAGCGGGAGCTTCAATGAGCAGTTCTTC. It is translated as CASNPRASGSFNEQFF.

This clonotype has just a few counts. At one boundary the junction diverges from the germline segment, which might be a read error. The chain recombines TRBV7-9 with TRBJ1-4, with D maybe TRBD1 (5 bases). The CDR3 spans 15 residues. Germline V gene lookup returns CDR1 SEHNR and CDR2 FQNEAQ (reference sequence). The CDR3 DNA follows: TGTGCCGGCAGCTTAGTTACGGCAGGGTCGGAAAAACTGTTTTTT. Protein product: CAGSLVTAGSEKLFF.

V is TRBV6-2 or TRBV6-3 and J is TRBJ2-5; TRBD2 matches at 8 bases. The CDR3 is 15 amino acids. Germline V gene data show CDR1 as MNHEY and CDR2 as SVGEGT. V lost 4 bases and J lost 3; bases outside the gene matches: 7. The CDR3 sequence: CASSFTGTREETQYF. The CDR3 bases are TGTGCCAGCAGTTTCACAGGGACTAGGGAAGAGACCCAGTACTTC.

V and J are TRBV11-2 and TRBJ1-3, with D hard to call. This CDR3 has 18 amino acids. Trimming shortened V by 8 bases and J by 2 bases, and 25 bases separated the two germline ends. The germline gives CDR1 SGHAT, CDR2 FQNNGV. The CDR3 sequence is CASRGNFPGQQTGNTIYF. CDR3 bases: TGTGCCAGCCGGGGAAACTTTCCCGGCCAGCAAACTGGAAACACCATATATTTT.

In this sample, this clonotype turned up a few times. The chain uses TRBV11-2 and TRBJ2-5; 8 bases are shared with TRBD2. Gene TRBJ2-1 matches the end of the DNA better, so the J call may be wrong. The CDR3 covers 14 residues. Germline V gives CDR1 SGHAT, CDR2 FQNNGV. In DNA, the CDR3 is TGTGCCAGCAGCGGGTGGACTAGCATATTAGAGCAGTTCTTC. This encodes CASSGWTSILEQFF.